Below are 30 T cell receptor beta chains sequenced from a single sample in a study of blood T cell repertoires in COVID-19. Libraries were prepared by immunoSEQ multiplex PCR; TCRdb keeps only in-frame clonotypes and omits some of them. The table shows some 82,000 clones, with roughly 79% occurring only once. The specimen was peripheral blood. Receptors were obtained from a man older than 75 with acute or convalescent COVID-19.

The CDR3 loop reads CASSDGLAREVTDTQYF. In DNA, the CDR3 is TGTGCCAGCAGTGACGGACTAGCGCGGGAGGTGACAGATACGCAGTATTTT. The chain has TRBV6-1 and TRBJ2-3; 9 bases align to TRBD2. With 3 bases clipped from V and 3 bases from J, the junction kept 10 bases outside the gene matches. The CDR3 length is 17 residues. From germline, CDR1 is MNHNS and CDR2 SASEGT.

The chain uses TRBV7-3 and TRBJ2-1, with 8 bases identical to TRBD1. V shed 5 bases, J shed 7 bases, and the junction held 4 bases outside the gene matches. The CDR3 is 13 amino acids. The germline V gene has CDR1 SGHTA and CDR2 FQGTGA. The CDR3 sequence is CASSVTGENEQFF. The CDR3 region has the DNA TGTGCCAGCAGCGTGACAGGGGAAAATGAGCAGTTCTTC.

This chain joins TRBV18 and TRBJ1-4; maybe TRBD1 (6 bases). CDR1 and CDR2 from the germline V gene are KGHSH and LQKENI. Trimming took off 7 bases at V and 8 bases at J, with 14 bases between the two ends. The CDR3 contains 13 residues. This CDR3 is CASYRDDREKLFF. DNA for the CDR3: TGTGCCAGCTACAGGGACGATCGGGAAAAACTGTTTTTT.

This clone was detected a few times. The CDR3 DNA follows: TGTGCCACCAGTGGAGACGGCTCTGGGGCCAACGTCCTGACTTTC. It specifies CATSGDGSGANVLTF. The chain combines TRBV15 with TRBJ2-6; D uncertain. The length of the CDR3 is 15 residues. Trimming removed 6 bases at V and 0 bases at J, with 9 bases between. The germline CDR1 and CDR2 sequences are LNHNV and YYDKDF (reference sequence).

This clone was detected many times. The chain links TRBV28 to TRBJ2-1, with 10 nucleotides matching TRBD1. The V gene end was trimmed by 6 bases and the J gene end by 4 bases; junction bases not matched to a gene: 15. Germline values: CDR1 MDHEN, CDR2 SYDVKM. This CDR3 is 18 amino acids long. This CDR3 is CASRALLGGTGEYNEQFF. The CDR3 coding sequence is TGTGCCAGCAGGGCGCTTTTAGGTGGGACAGGGGAATACAATGAGCAGTTCTTC.

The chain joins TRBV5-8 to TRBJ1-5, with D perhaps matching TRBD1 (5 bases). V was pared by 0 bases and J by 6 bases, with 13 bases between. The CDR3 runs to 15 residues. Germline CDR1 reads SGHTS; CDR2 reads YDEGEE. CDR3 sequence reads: CASSLGQKISQPQHF. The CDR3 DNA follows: TGTGCCAGCAGCTTGGGACAGAAGATATCTCAGCCCCAGCATTTT.

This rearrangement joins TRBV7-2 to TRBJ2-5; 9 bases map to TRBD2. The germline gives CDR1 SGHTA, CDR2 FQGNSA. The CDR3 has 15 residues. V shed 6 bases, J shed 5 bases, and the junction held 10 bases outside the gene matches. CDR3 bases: TGTGCCAGCAGACGCTCAGGGGCGGGAGGGGAGACCCAGTACTTC. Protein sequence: CASRRSGAGGETQYF.

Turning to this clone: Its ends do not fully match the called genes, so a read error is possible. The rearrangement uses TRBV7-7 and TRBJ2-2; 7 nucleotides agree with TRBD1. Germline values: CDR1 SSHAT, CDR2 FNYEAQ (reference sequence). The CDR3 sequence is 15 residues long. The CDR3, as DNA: TGTGCTAGCAGCTTACGACAGGGGAACACCGGGGAGCTGTTTTTT. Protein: CASSLRQGNTGELFF.

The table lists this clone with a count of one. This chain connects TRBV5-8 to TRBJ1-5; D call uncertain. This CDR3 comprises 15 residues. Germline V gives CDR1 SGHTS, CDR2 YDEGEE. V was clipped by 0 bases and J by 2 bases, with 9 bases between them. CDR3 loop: CASSLGRAGNQPQHF. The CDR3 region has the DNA TGTGCCAGCAGCTTGGGGCGAGCGGGCAATCAGCCCCAGCATTTT.

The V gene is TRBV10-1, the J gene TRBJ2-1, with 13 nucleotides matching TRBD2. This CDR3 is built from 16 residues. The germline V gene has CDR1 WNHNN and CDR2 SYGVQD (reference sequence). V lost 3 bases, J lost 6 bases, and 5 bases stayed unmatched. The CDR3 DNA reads TGCGCCAGCAGTGACTCTACTAGCGGGAGGGCCAATGAGCAGTTCTTC. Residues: CASSDSTSGRANEQFF.

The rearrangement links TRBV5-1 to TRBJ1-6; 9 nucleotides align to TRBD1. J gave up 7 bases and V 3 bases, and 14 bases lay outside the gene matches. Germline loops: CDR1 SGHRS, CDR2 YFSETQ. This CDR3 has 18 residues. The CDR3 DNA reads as TGCGCCAGCAGCTCGGGTCCCGGGACAGGGTTGATGAATTCACCCCTCCACTTT. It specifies CASSSGPGTGLMNSPLHF.

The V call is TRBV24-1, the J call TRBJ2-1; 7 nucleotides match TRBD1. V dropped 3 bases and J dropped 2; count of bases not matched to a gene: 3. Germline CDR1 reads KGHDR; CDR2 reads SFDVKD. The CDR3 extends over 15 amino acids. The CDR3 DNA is TGTGCCACCAGTGATGCGACAGGGACCTACAATGAGCAGTTCTTC. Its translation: CATSDATGTYNEQFF.

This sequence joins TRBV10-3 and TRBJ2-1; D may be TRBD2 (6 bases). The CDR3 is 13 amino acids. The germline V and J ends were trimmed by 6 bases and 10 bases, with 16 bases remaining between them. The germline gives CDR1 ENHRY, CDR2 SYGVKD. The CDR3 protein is CAIRVPGGDEQFF. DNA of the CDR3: TGTGCCATCAGGGTACCAGGCGGGGACGAGCAGTTCTTC.

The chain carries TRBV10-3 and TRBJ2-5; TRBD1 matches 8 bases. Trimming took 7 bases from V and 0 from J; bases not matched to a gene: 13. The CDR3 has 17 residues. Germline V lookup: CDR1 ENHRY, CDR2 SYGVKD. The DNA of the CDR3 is TGTGCCATCACTCCTGGTCCGGGACAGGCGTACCAAGAGACCCAGTACTTC. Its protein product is CAITPGPGQAYQETQYF.

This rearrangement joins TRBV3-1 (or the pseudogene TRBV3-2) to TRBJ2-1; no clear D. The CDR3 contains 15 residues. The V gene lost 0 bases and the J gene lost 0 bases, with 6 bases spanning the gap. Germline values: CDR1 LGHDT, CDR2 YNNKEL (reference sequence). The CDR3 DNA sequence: TGTGCCAGCAGCCAAGACTATTACTCCTACAATGAGCAGTTCTTC. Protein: CASSQDYYSYNEQFF.

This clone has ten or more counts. The DNA of the CDR3 is TGTGCCAGCTCACCAGTCGGACAGGGGGGGACCGGGGAGCTGTTTTTT. Translating it yields CASSPVGQGGTGELFF. This chain connects TRBV18 to TRBJ2-2, with TRBD1 matching over 10 bases. With V trimmed by 2 bases and J by 5 bases, 5 bases remained unmatched. This CDR3 is 16 amino acids long. Germline CDR1 is KGHSH and CDR2 is LQKENI.

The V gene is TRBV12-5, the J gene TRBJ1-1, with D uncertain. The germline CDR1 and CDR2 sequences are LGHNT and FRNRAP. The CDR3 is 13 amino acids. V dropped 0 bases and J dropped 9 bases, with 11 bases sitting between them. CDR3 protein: CASGLVLRGKAFF. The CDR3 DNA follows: TGTGCTAGTGGTTTGGTATTGAGAGGAAAAGCTTTCTTT.

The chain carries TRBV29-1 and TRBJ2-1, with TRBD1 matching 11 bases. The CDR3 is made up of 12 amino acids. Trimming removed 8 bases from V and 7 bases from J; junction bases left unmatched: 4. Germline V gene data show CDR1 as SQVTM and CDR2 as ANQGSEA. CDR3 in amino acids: CSTGTGGNEQFF. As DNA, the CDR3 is TGCAGCACCGGGACAGGGGGGAATGAGCAGTTCTTC.

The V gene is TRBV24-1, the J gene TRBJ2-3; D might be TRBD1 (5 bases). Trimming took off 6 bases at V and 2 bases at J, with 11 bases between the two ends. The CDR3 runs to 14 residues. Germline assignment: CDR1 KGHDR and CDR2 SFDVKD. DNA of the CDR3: TGTGCCACCAGTACGTCCAGGGCCACAGATACGCAGTATTTT. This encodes CATSTSRATDTQYF.

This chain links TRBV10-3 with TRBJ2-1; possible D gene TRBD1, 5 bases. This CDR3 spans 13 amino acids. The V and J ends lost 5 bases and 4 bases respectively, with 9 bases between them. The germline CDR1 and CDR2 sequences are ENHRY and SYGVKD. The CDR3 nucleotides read TGTGCCATCAGTTTGACAGAATACAATGAGCAGTTCTTC. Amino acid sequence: CAISLTEYNEQFF.

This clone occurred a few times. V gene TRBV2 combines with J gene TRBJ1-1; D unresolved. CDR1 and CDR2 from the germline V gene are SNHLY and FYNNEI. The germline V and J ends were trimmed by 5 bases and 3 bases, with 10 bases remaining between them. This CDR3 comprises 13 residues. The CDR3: CASSPGLYTEAFF. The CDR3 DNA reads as TGTGCCAGCAGTCCGGGTCTTTACACTGAAGCTTTCTTT.

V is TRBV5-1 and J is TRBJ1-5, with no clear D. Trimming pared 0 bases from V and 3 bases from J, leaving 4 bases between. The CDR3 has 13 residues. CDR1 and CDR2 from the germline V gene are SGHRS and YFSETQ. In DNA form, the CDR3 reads TGCGCCAGCAGCTTGGCCTACAATCAGCCCCAGCATTTT. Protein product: CASSLAYNQPQHF.

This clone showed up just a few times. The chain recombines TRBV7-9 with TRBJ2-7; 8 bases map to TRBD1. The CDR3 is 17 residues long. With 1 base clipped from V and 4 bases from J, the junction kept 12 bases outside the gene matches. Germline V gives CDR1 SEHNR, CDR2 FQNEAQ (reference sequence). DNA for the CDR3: TGTGCCAGCAGCTTAGGGACAGGGCTCCCGGAGGGGTACGAGCAGTACTTC. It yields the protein CASSLGTGLPEGYEQYF.

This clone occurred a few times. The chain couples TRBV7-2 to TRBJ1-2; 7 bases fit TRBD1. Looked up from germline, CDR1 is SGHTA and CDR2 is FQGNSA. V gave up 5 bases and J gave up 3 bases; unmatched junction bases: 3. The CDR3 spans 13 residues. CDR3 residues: CASSPDRDYGYTF. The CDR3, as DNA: TGTGCCAGCAGCCCAGACAGGGACTATGGCTACACCTTC.

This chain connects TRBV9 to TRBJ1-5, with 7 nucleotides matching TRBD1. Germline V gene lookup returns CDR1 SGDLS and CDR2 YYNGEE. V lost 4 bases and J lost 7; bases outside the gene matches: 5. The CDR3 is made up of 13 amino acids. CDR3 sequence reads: CASSRQGGQPQHF. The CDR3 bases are TGTGCCAGCAGCAGACAGGGTGGGCAGCCCCAGCATTTT. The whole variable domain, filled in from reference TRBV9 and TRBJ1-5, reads DSGVTQTPKHLITATGQRVTLRCSPRSGDLSVYWYQQSLDQGLQFLIQYYNGEERAKGNILERFSAQQFPDLHSELNLSSLELGDSALYFCASSRQGGQPQHFGDGTRLSIL.

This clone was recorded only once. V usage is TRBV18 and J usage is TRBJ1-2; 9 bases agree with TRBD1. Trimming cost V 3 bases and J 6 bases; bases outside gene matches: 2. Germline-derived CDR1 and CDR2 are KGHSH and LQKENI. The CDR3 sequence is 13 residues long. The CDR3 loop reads CASSPTGGNGYTF. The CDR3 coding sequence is TGTGCCAGCTCACCTACAGGGGGCAATGGCTACACCTTC.

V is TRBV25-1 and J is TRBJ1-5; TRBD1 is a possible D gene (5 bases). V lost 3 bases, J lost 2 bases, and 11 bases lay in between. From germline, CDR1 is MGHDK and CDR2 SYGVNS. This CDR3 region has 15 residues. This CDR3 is CASSERGVGNQPQHF. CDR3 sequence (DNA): TGTGCCAGCAGTGAGCGGGGGGTGGGCAATCAGCCCCAGCATTTT. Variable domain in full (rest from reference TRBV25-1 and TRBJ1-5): EADIYQTPRYLVIGTGKKITLECSQTMGHDKMYWYQQDPGMELHLIHYSYGVNSTEKGDLSSESTVSRIRTEHFPLTLESARPSHTSQYLCASSERGVGNQPQHFGDGTRLSIL.

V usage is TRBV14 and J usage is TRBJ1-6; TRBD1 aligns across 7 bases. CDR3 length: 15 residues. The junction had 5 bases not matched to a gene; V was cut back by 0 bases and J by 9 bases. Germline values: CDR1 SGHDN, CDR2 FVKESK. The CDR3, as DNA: TGTGCCAGCAGCCAAGATCGGACAGGCATTTCACCCCTCCACTTT. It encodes CASSQDRTGISPLHF.

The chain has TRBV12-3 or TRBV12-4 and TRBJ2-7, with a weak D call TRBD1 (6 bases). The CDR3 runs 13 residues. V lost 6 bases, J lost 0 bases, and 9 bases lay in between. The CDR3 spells CASRQGHSYEQYF. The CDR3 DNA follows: TGTGCCAGCAGACAGGGCCACTCCTACGAGCAGTACTTC.

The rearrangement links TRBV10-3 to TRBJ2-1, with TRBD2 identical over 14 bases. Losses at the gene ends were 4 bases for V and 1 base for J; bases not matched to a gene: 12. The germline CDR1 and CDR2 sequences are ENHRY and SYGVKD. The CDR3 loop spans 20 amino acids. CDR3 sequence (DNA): TGTGCCATCAGTGGTCACCCTTCGGGACTAGCGGGAGATTCCTACAATGAGCAGTTCTTC. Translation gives CAISGHPSGLAGDSYNEQFF.